This is a list of T cell receptor beta chains from one sample in a study of T cell responses to AZD1222 COVID-19 vaccine. Using immunoSEQ multiplex PCR, the repertoire was profiled, and TCRdb retains in-frame clones only, with some absent. The table records some 150,000 clones, about 90% of them present only once. The source was peripheral blood, collected on day 0 of MenACWY control vaccination. Receptors originate from an adult in good health. CDR3s include the opening cysteine and the closing phenylalanine or tryptophan. D genes are given only for firm matches. Size is omitted from some rows. Given values are once, few, many or a class for expanded clones.

d_gene: NA
abundance: NA
v_gene: TRBV2
j_gene: TRBJ1-5
CDR3aa: CASTGQGGGNQPQHF
CDR3nt: TGTGCCAGCACTGGCCAGGGTGGTGGCAATCAGCCCCAGCATTTT

d_gene: TRBD1
abundance: NA
v_gene: TRBV5-1
j_gene: TRBJ1-2
CDR3aa: CASSVQGQGGYTF
CDR3nt: TGCGCCAGCAGCGTACAGGGGCAAGGTGGCTACACCTTC

d_gene: NA
abundance: NA
v_gene: TRBV29-1
j_gene: TRBJ2-7
CDR3aa: CSVGRGLHEQYF
CDR3nt: TGCAGCGTTGGACGAGGCCTACACGAGCAGTACTTC

d_gene: NA
abundance: NA
v_gene: TRBV12-3/TRBV12-4
j_gene: TRBJ1-2
CDR3aa: CASSLGPDHTF
CDR3nt: TGTGCCAGCAGCCTAGGGCCTGATCATACCTTC

d_gene: TRBD1
abundance: NA
v_gene: TRBV7-9
j_gene: TRBJ1-2
CDR3aa: CASSFNRGGYTF
CDR3nt: TGTGCCAGCAGCTTTAACAGGGGAGGCTACACCTTC

d_gene: NA
abundance: once
v_gene: TRBV30
j_gene: TRBJ2-2
CDR3aa: CAWNRAANTGELFF
CDR3nt: TGTGCCTGGAATCGAGCAGCGAACACCGGGGAGCTGTTTTTT

d_gene: TRBD2
abundance: NA
v_gene: TRBV5-1
j_gene: TRBJ2-7
CDR3aa: CASSLGLANEQYF
CDR3nt: TGCGCCAGCAGCTTGGGACTAGCCAACGAGCAGTACTTC

d_gene: NA
abundance: NA
v_gene: TRBV5-6
j_gene: TRBJ2-7
CDR3aa: CASYHRGSYEQYF
CDR3nt: TGTGCCAGCTATCATCGGGGGTCGTACGAGCAGTACTTC

d_gene: TRBD1
abundance: NA
v_gene: TRBV19
j_gene: TRBJ1-5
CDR3aa: CASSRTGLSNQPQHF
CDR3nt: TGTGCCAGTAGCAGGACAGGGTTGAGCAATCAGCCCCAGCATTTT

d_gene: NA
abundance: NA
v_gene: TRBV7-9
j_gene: TRBJ1-1
CDR3aa: CASSSPFGNTEAFF
CDR3nt: TGTGCCAGCAGCTCCCCATTTGGGAACACTGAAGCTTTCTTT

d_gene: NA
abundance: NA
v_gene: TRBV19
j_gene: TRBJ2-6
CDR3aa: CASSTPGLRSGANVLTF
CDR3nt: TGTGCCAGTAGTACCCCAGGGCTCCGCTCTGGGGCCAACGTCCTGACTTTC

d_gene: NA
abundance: NA
v_gene: TRBV27
j_gene: TRBJ2-7
CDR3aa: CASSFSSGAEQYF
CDR3nt: TGTGCCAGCAGTTTTTCTTCTGGGGCCGAGCAGTACTTC

d_gene: NA
abundance: NA
v_gene: TRBV9
j_gene: TRBJ2-1
CDR3aa: CASSVEGSHNEQFF
CDR3nt: TGTGCCAGCAGCGTAGAAGGCAGTCACAATGAGCAGTTCTTC

d_gene: TRBD2
abundance: NA
v_gene: TRBV9
j_gene: TRBJ2-1
CDR3aa: CASSGGRLAGVNYQFF
CDR3nt: TGTGCCAGCAGCGGGGGTCGACTAGCGGGAGTTAATTATCAGTTCTTC

d_gene: NA
abundance: once
v_gene: TRBV3-1/TRBV3-2
j_gene: TRBJ1-3
CDR3aa: CASSPQQGANTIYF
CDR3nt: TGTGCCAGCAGCCCGCAACAGGGTGCCAACACCATATATTTT

d_gene: NA
abundance: NA
v_gene: TRBV10-2
j_gene: TRBJ2-7
CDR3aa: CASSDPPPYEQYF
CDR3nt: TGCGCCAGCAGTGACCCTCCACCATACGAGCAGTACTTC

d_gene: NA
abundance: few
v_gene: TRBV10-3
j_gene: TRBJ1-1
CDR3aa: CAIKEPGQGVNTEAFF
CDR3nt: TGTGCCATCAAAGAACCGGGACAAGGGGTGAACACTGAAGCTTTCTTT

d_gene: NA
abundance: NA
v_gene: TRBV19
j_gene: TRBJ1-2
CDR3aa: CASSIDSFNYGYTF
CDR3nt: TGTGCCAGTAGTATAGACAGCTTTAACTATGGCTACACCTTC

d_gene: TRBD1
abundance: once
v_gene: TRBV29-1
j_gene: TRBJ1-1
CDR3aa: CSVALGTGGRTEAFF
CDR3nt: TGCAGCGTTGCCTTGGGGACAGGAGGCCGAACTGAAGCTTTCTTT

d_gene: NA
abundance: NA
v_gene: TRBV6-2/TRBV6-3
j_gene: TRBJ1-5
CDR3aa: CASSYSIYRQGNQPQHF
CDR3nt: TGTGCCAGCAGTTACTCGATCTATAGACAGGGCAATCAGCCCCAGCATTTT

d_gene: TRBD1
abundance: NA
v_gene: TRBV7-2
j_gene: TRBJ1-2
CDR3aa: CASSTQGTGGYTF
CDR3nt: TGTGCCAGCAGCACACAGGGGACGGGCGGCTACACCTTC

d_gene: NA
abundance: NA
v_gene: TRBV12-3/TRBV12-4
j_gene: TRBJ1-5
CDR3aa: CASRVQGAQPQHF
CDR3nt: TGTGCCAGCAGGGTACAGGGAGCCCAGCCCCAGCATTTT

d_gene: NA
abundance: once
v_gene: TRBV19
j_gene: TRBJ2-5
CDR3aa: CASSIGVGETQYF
CDR3nt: TGTGCCAGTAGTATAGGGGTTGGAGAGACCCAGTACTTC

d_gene: NA
abundance: NA
v_gene: TRBV24-1
j_gene: TRBJ2-1
CDR3aa: CATGPPKGNEQFF
CDR3nt: TGTGCCACCGGCCCTCCAAAGGGGAATGAGCAGTTCTTC

d_gene: NA
abundance: NA
v_gene: TRBV2
j_gene: TRBJ2-7
CDR3aa: CASSVGSAAYEQYF
CDR3nt: TGTGCCAGCAGTGTCGGTAGCGCCGCCTACGAGCAGTACTTC

d_gene: TRBD1
abundance: NA
v_gene: TRBV6-2/TRBV6-3
j_gene: TRBJ1-2
CDR3aa: CASSWGQVHTF
CDR3nt: TGTGCCAGCAGTTGGGGACAGGTTCACACCTTC

d_gene: TRBD1
abundance: NA
v_gene: TRBV5-1
j_gene: TRBJ2-5
CDR3aa: CASSLAPGGSETQYF
CDR3nt: TGCGCCAGCAGCTTGGCCCCAGGGGGTAGTGAGACCCAGTACTTC

d_gene: NA
abundance: NA
v_gene: TRBV14
j_gene: TRBJ2-3
CDR3aa: CASSQPSRASGRYTQYF
CDR3nt: TGTGCCAGCAGCCAACCCTCGCGGGCCTCTGGTAGATATACGCAGTATTTT

d_gene: NA
abundance: NA
v_gene: TRBV9
j_gene: TRBJ2-7
CDR3aa: CASSVVASDYEQYF
CDR3nt: TGTGCCAGCAGCGTAGTCGCCTCCGACTACGAGCAGTACTTC

d_gene: TRBD2
abundance: NA
v_gene: TRBV20-1
j_gene: TRBJ2-3
CDR3aa: CSASGGLAGEPSTDTQYF
CDR3nt: TGCAGTGCTAGTGGGGGACTAGCGGGGGAACCTAGCACAGATACGCAGTATTTT

d_gene: TRBD2
abundance: NA
v_gene: TRBV30
j_gene: TRBJ2-3
CDR3aa: CAWSSGTSGRGGDTQYF
CDR3nt: TGTGCCTGGTCCTCCGGGACTAGCGGGAGGGGGGGAGATACGCAGTATTTT

d_gene: NA
abundance: few
v_gene: TRBV30
j_gene: TRBJ1-2
CDR3aa: CACHSLASHLRF
CDR3nt: TGTGCCTGCCACTCATTGGCCTCGCACCTCCGCTTC

d_gene: TRBD2
abundance: NA
v_gene: TRBV9
j_gene: TRBJ2-3
CDR3aa: CASSPSGGIPDTQYF
CDR3nt: TGTGCCAGCAGCCCCTCGGGAGGGATTCCGGATACGCAGTATTTT

d_gene: NA
abundance: NA
v_gene: TRBV30
j_gene: TRBJ1-4
CDR3aa: CAWSVLGASGEKLFF
CDR3nt: TGTGCCTGGAGTGTGTTGGGGGCGTCCGGTGAAAAACTGTTTTTT

d_gene: TRBD1
abundance: once
v_gene: TRBV6-5
j_gene: TRBJ1-1
CDR3aa: CASSQTGYEAFF
CDR3nt: TGTGCCAGCAGTCAGACAGGGTATGAAGCTTTCTTT

d_gene: NA
abundance: NA
v_gene: TRBV7-2
j_gene: TRBJ1-1
CDR3aa: CASSLHSGTEAFF
CDR3nt: TGTGCCAGCAGCCTTCACAGTGGCACTGAAGCTTTCTTT

d_gene: NA
abundance: NA
v_gene: TRBV7-2
j_gene: TRBJ1-1
CDR3aa: CASSFGQSTEAFF
CDR3nt: TGTGCCAGCAGCTTCGGACAGAGCACTGAAGCTTTCTTT

d_gene: TRBD1
abundance: NA
v_gene: TRBV6-4
j_gene: TRBJ1-1
CDR3aa: CASSIQGGTEAFF
CDR3nt: TGTGCCAGCAGTATTCAGGGGGGAACTGAAGCTTTCTTT

d_gene: NA
abundance: NA
v_gene: TRBV6-5
j_gene: TRBJ2-1
CDR3aa: CASSFTTGNEQFF
CDR3nt: TGTGCCAGCAGTTTCACGACGGGCAATGAGCAGTTCTTC

d_gene: NA
abundance: NA
v_gene: TRBV19
j_gene: TRBJ1-1
CDR3aa: CASSIQSGAANTEAFF
CDR3nt: TGTGCCAGTAGTATCCAATCCGGGGCCGCAAACACTGAAGCTTTCTTT

d_gene: NA
abundance: NA
v_gene: TRBV5-1
j_gene: TRBJ1-6
CDR3aa: CASSPDGGHSPLHF
CDR3nt: TGCGCCAGCAGCCCGGACGGGGGGCATTCACCCCTCCACTTT

d_gene: NA
abundance: NA
v_gene: TRBV7-2
j_gene: TRBJ2-5
CDR3aa: CASSLWGGQETQYF
CDR3nt: TGTGCCAGCAGCTTATGGGGTGGGCAAGAGACCCAGTACTTC

d_gene: NA
abundance: NA
v_gene: TRBV7-2
j_gene: TRBJ2-7
CDR3aa: CASSPNRGPYEQYF
CDR3nt: TGTGCCAGCAGCCCCAACCGGGGCCCCTACGAGCAGTACTTC

d_gene: NA
abundance: NA
v_gene: TRBV7-8
j_gene: TRBJ1-2
CDR3aa: CASSRGSDNYGYTF
CDR3nt: TGTGCCAGCAGCCGAGGCAGCGACAACTATGGCTACACCTTC

d_gene: NA
abundance: NA
v_gene: TRBV10-1
j_gene: TRBJ2-2
CDR3aa: CASSPTRVNTGELFF
CDR3nt: TGCGCCAGCAGTCCAACTCGGGTGAACACCGGGGAGCTGTTTTTT

d_gene: TRBD2
abundance: NA
v_gene: TRBV5-3
j_gene: TRBJ2-5
CDR3aa: CARSFKREGLVRGETQYF
CDR3nt: TGTGCCAGAAGCTTTAAGCGGGAGGGCTTGGTCCGCGGTGAGACCCAGTACTTC

d_gene: NA
abundance: NA
v_gene: TRBV27
j_gene: TRBJ1-2
CDR3aa: CASSSTGGGLYGYTF
CDR3nt: TGTGCCAGCAGTTCAACGGGGGGGGGCCTCTATGGCTACACCTTC

d_gene: TRBD1
abundance: NA
v_gene: TRBV24-1
j_gene: TRBJ2-1
CDR3aa: CATSDRDRSSYNEQFF
CDR3nt: TGTGCCACCAGTGATAGGGACAGATCCTCCTACAATGAGCAGTTCTTC

d_gene: NA
abundance: NA
v_gene: TRBV28
j_gene: TRBJ1-1
CDR3aa: CASIRGVYAEAFF
CDR3nt: TGTGCCAGCATAAGGGGGGTTTATGCTGAAGCTTTCTTT

d_gene: NA
abundance: NA
v_gene: TRBV6-5
j_gene: TRBJ1-1
CDR3aa: CASRPRQAAGEAFF
CDR3nt: TGTGCCAGCAGACCTCGACAGGCAGCGGGTGAAGCTTTCTTT

d_gene: NA
abundance: NA
v_gene: TRBV19
j_gene: TRBJ2-1
CDR3aa: CASSIGMSNDPSYNEQFF
CDR3nt: TGTGCCAGTAGTATAGGTATGTCGAACGACCCCTCCTACAATGAGCAGTTCTTC